The following is a TCR beta chain sequence with its context. TCRbeta libraries were built with three rounds of nested PCR, modified from ARM-PCR. Each CDR3 protein gets one entry after TCRdb re-called the multiplex PCR reads with MiXCR. This table has 85,000 to 130,000 distinct CDR3 sequences, approximately 65% appearing once. These data belong to a study of tumor and adjacent non-tumor tissue in lung cancer. Germline values: CDR1 SGHAT, CDR2 FQNNGV. J was trimmed by 6 bases and V by 5 bases; bases with no gene match: 4. This CDR3 is built from 14 residues. RNA was extracted from bulk tissue without any cell sorting. This non-tumor lung sample came from over 3 cm beyond the tumor edge.

Sample: distant non-tumor lung tissue. V gene TRBV11-2 combines with J gene TRBJ1-4, with 9 bases aligning to TRBD1. The clonotype comes from a man in his thirties or forties with non-small cell lung cancer. CDR3: CASSARTGDEKLFF. CDR3 nucleotide sequence: TGTGCCAGCAGCGCCAGGACAGGGGATGAAAAACTGTTTTTT.